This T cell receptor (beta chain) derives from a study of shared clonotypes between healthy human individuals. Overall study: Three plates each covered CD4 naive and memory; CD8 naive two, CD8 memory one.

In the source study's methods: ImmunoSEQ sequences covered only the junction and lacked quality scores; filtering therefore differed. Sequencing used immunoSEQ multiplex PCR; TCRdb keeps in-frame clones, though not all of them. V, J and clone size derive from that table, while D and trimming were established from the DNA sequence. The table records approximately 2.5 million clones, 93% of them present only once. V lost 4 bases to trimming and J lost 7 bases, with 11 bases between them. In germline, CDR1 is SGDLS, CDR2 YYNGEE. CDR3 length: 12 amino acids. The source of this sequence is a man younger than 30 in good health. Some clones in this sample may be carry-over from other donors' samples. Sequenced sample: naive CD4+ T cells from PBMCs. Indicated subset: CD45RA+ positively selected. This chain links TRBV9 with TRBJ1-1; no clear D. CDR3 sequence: CASSSRSGEAFF. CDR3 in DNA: TGTGCCAGCAGCTCTCGGTCGGGTGAAGCTTTCTTT.